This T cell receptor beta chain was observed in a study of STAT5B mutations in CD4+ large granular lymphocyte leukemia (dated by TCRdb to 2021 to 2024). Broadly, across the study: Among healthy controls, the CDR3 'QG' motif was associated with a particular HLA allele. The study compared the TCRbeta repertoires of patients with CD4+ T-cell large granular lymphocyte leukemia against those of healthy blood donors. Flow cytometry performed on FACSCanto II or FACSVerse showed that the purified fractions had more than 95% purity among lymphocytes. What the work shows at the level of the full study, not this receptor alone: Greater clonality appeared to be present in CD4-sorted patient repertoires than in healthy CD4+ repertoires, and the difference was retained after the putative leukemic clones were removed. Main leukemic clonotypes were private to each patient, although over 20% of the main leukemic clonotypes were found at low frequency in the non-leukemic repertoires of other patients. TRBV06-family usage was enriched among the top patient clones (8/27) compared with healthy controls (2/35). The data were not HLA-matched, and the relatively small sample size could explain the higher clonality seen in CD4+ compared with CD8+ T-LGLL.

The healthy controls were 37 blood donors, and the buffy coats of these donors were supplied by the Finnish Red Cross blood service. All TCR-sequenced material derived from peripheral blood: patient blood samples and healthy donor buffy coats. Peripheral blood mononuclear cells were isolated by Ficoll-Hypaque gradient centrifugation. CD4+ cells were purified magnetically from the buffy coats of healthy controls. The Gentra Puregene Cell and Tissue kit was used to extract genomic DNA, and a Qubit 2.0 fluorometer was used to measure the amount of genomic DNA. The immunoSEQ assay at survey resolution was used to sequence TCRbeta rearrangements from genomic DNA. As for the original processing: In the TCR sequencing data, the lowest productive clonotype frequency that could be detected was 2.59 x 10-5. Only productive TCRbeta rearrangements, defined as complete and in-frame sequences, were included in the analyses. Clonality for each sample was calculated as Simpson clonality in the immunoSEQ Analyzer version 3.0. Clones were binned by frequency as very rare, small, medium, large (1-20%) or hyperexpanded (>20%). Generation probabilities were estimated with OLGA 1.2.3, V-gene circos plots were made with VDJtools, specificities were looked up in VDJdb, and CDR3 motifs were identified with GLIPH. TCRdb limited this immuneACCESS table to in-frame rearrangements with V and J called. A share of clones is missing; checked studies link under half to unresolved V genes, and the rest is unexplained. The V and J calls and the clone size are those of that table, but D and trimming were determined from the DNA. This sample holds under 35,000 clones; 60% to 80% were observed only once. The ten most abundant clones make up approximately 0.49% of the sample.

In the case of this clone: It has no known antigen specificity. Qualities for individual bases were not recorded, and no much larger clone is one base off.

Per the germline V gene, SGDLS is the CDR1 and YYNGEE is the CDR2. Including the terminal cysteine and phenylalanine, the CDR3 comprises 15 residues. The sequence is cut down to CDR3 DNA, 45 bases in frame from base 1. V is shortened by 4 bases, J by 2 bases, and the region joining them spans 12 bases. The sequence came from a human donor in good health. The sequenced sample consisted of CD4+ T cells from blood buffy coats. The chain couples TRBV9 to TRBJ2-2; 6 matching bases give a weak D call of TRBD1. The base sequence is TGTGCCAGCAGCCCGCATGGGACAAACACCGGGGAGCTGTTTTTT. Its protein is CASSPHGTNTGELFF.